A selection of T cell receptor beta chains follows, all from one sample in a study of early T cells in non-severe SARS-CoV-2 infection. TCRdb ran MiXCR on the 5' RACE reads and lists one entry per CDR3 protein. This table holds approximately 57,000 distinct CDR3 sequences, 9.5% to 15% found once. The specimen sequenced was whole blood. The receptors originated from an adult who was a healthcare worker with PCR-confirmed SARS-CoV-2 infection or an uninfected control (not recorded which). CDR3s include the opening cysteine and the closing phenylalanine or tryptophan. Each record gives: J gene, V gene, D gene, clone size, CDR3 DNA, CDR3 protein. The D gene is left open where the match is weak. Rows give clone size only sometimes, using once, few, many, or a class for an expanded clone.

j_gene: TRBJ1-2; v_gene: TRBV6-5; d_gene: TRBD1; abundance: few; CDR3nt: TGTGCCAGCAGTTACGGACAGGGGGCGCCGGTCTATGGCTACACCTTC; CDR3aa: CASSYGQGAPVYGYTF
j_gene: TRBJ2-5; v_gene: TRBV11-2; d_gene: NA; abundance: many; CDR3nt: TGTGCCAGCAGCTTAGACAGCTTGGGGGAGACCCAGTACTTC; CDR3aa: CASSLDSLGETQYF
j_gene: TRBJ2-5; v_gene: TRBV5-1; d_gene: NA; abundance: few; CDR3nt: TGCGCCAGCAGCTTGGTGTCTCCAAGGCAAGAGACCCAGTACTTC; CDR3aa: CASSLVSPRQETQYF
j_gene: TRBJ1-2; v_gene: TRBV4-3; d_gene: TRBD1; abundance: many; CDR3nt: TGCGCCAGCAGCCAAGATCCACCAGGGGGCCTTTTCACCTTC; CDR3aa: CASSQDPPGGLFTF
j_gene: TRBJ2-5; v_gene: TRBV12-3/TRBV12-4; d_gene: TRBD2; abundance: many; CDR3nt: TGTGCCAGCAGTCCATGGACTAGCCGGGAGACCCAGTACTTC; CDR3aa: CASSPWTSRETQYF
j_gene: TRBJ2-7; v_gene: TRBV7-9; d_gene: TRBD2; abundance: few; CDR3nt: TGTGCCAGCAGCTTAGCTACCGGACTAGCTTTCGAGCAGTACTTC; CDR3aa: CASSLATGLAFEQYF
j_gene: TRBJ1-1; v_gene: TRBV10-2; d_gene: NA; abundance: NA; CDR3nt: TGCGCCAGCAGGGAGGGCCTCGGGGAAGCTTTCTTT; CDR3aa: CASREGLGEAFF
j_gene: TRBJ2-5; v_gene: TRBV7-8; d_gene: NA; abundance: few; CDR3nt: TGTGCCAGCAGCCAGGTTCCGAACTTGGGAGAGACCCAGTACTTC; CDR3aa: CASSQVPNLGETQYF
j_gene: TRBJ2-7; v_gene: TRBV2; d_gene: NA; abundance: many; CDR3nt: TGTGCCAGCAAGGCCGGACCCTACGAGCAGTACTTC; CDR3aa: CASKAGPYEQYF
j_gene: TRBJ2-7; v_gene: TRBV29-1; d_gene: NA; abundance: NA; CDR3nt: TGCGGCGTCGGCAGGGGGGCCTACGAGCAGTACTTC; CDR3aa: CGVGRGAYEQYF
j_gene: TRBJ2-5; v_gene: TRBV28; d_gene: NA; abundance: few; CDR3nt: TGTGCCAGCAGTTTTCCGGCCGACAGGGGAGCGGGGAGGGCCCAAGAGACCCAGTACTTC; CDR3aa: CASSFPADRGAGRAQETQYF
j_gene: TRBJ2-5; v_gene: TRBV6-2/TRBV6-3; d_gene: TRBD1; abundance: NA; CDR3nt: TGTGCCAGCGAACAGACATGGCCGACAGGGGGAGAGACCCAGTACTTC; CDR3aa: CASEQTWPTGGETQYF
j_gene: TRBJ2-3; v_gene: TRBV7-9; d_gene: NA; abundance: NA; CDR3nt: TGTGCCAGCACCCGTGGGGGGCCGCAGTATTTT; CDR3aa: CASTRGGPQYF
j_gene: TRBJ1-2; v_gene: TRBV9; d_gene: NA; abundance: few; CDR3nt: TGTGCCAGCAGCTTCCACTGGACAGCCTTGATGGGCTACACCTTC; CDR3aa: CASSFHWTALMGYTF
j_gene: TRBJ2-7; v_gene: TRBV20-1; d_gene: NA; abundance: many; CDR3nt: TGCAGTGCTAGCGGTGCTCGCTCCTACGAGCAGTACTTC; CDR3aa: CSASGARSYEQYF
j_gene: TRBJ2-1; v_gene: TRBV6-2/TRBV6-3; d_gene: NA; abundance: NA; CDR3nt: TGTGCCAGCCACCGAGCCAACGACAATGAGCAGTTCTTC; CDR3aa: CASHRANDNEQFF
j_gene: TRBJ2-7; v_gene: TRBV2; d_gene: NA; abundance: NA; CDR3nt: TGTGCCAGCAGTGATCGGCAGGGTCCCTACGAGCAGTACTTC; CDR3aa: CASSDRQGPYEQYF